One and the same sample provided the 9 T cell receptor beta chains below, sequenced in a study of blood T cell repertoires in COVID-19. Sequencing was performed with immunoSEQ multiplex PCR; in TCRdb, only in-frame clones are kept and a portion is missing. Among some 200,000 clones, 85% to 90% were seen once, and the ten largest hold approximately 1.5%. The sequenced material came from peripheral blood. These receptors all come from a man aged 18 to 30 with active or convalescent COVID-19.

This clone was found once. This sequence joins TRBV18 and TRBJ2-2, with D unresolved. The length of the CDR3 is 17 residues. CDR1 is KGHSH and CDR2 is LQKENI in the germline V gene. V was cut by 5 bases and J by 0 bases, with 16 bases left in between. The DNA of the CDR3 is TGTGCCAGCTCATACGTACCGGAACTAACGAACACCGGGGAGCTGTTTTTT. This translates into CASSYVPELTNTGELFF. Full variable domain (outside the CDR3, taken from reference TRBV18 and TRBJ2-2): NAGVMQNPRHLVRRRGQEARLRCSPMKGHSHVYWYRQLPEEGLKFMVYLQKENIIDESGMPKERFSAEFPKEGPSILRIQQVVRGDSAAYFCASSYVPELTNTGELFFGEGSRLTVL.

The chain has TRBV6-5 and TRBJ1-4, with a possible D match to TRBD1 (6 bases). Per germline, CDR1 MNHEY and CDR2 SVGAGI. Trimming took 5 bases from V and 8 from J, leaving 12 bases between them. The CDR3 covers 13 residues. The CDR3 region is CASSLNRVEKLFF. CDR3 nucleotide sequence: TGTGCCAGCAGTCTCAACAGGGTGGAAAAACTGTTTTTT.

The V call is TRBV7-2, the J call TRBJ2-7; 10 bases line up with TRBD2. The CDR3 sequence is 16 residues long. Germline trimming cut 5 bases from V and 0 bases from J; bases unmatched to any gene: 7. Per germline, CDR1 SGHTA and CDR2 FQGNSA. CDR3 loop: CASSQFSGRSSYEQYF. CDR3 nucleotide sequence: TGTGCCAGCAGCCAGTTTAGCGGGAGGAGCTCCTACGAGCAGTACTTC.

The rearrangement uses TRBV28 and TRBJ2-7, with 12 bases identical to TRBD2. Germline V gene sequence: CDR1 MDHEN, CDR2 SYDVKM. The CDR3 covers 16 residues. With V trimmed by 2 bases and J by 2 bases, 4 bases remained unmatched. The CDR3 sequence: CASSLGLAGYTYEQYF. The CDR3 DNA sequence: TGTGCCAGCAGTTTAGGACTAGCGGGATACACCTACGAGCAGTACTTC.

The V and J genes are TRBV6-5 and TRBJ2-1, with TRBD2 matching over 10 bases. V gave up 4 bases and J gave up 3 bases; unmatched junction bases: 6. CDR1 is MNHEY, CDR2 SVGAGI, per germline. The CDR3 runs 16 residues. This CDR3 is CASSSIAGGYYNEQFF. CDR3 nucleotide sequence: TGTGCCAGCAGTTCCATAGCGGGAGGCTACTACAATGAGCAGTTCTTC.

This clone was found a few times. J is TRBJ2-7 and V is TRBV29-1; 13 nucleotides match TRBD2. V shed 7 bases, J shed 5 bases, and the junction held 5 bases outside the gene matches. In germline, CDR1 is SQVTM, CDR2 ANQGSEA. The CDR3 spans 13 residues. The CDR3 region has the DNA TGCAGCGCCACTAGCGGGGGGGGAAACGAGCAGTACTTC. It is translated as CSATSGGGNEQYF.

This sequence joins TRBV3-1 (or the pseudogene TRBV3-2) and TRBJ1-2, with D perhaps TRBD1 (6 bases). CDR1 LGHDT and CDR2 YNNKEL come from the germline V gene (reference sequence). The CDR3 runs 14 residues. The V end was cut by 2 bases, the J end by 4 bases, with 11 bases between. Here the CDR3 DNA reads TGTGCCAGCAGCCAACAGGGGCTGGTCTATGGCTACACCTTC. Protein product: CASSQQGLVYGYTF.

This chain uses TRBV4-3 with TRBJ2-2, with unresolved D. The CDR3 length is 13 residues. Trimming stripped 3 bases from V and 6 bases from J, with 8 bases between. The germline V gene has CDR1 LGHNA and CDR2 YSLEER. The CDR3: CASSQELPGELFF. In DNA, the CDR3 is TGCGCCAGCAGCCAGGAGCTACCCGGGGAGCTGTTTTTT.

The chain combines TRBV5-1 with TRBJ1-3, with 9 nucleotides matching TRBD1. The germline CDR1 and CDR2 sequences are SGHRS and YFSETQ. Trimming cost V 3 bases and J 0 bases; bases outside gene matches: 13. The CDR3 runs 19 residues. CDR3 DNA sequence: TGCGCCAGCAGCTCGCCTACTACCGGGACAGGGCTCTCTGGAAACACCATATATTTT. Protein: CASSSPTTGTGLSGNTIYF.